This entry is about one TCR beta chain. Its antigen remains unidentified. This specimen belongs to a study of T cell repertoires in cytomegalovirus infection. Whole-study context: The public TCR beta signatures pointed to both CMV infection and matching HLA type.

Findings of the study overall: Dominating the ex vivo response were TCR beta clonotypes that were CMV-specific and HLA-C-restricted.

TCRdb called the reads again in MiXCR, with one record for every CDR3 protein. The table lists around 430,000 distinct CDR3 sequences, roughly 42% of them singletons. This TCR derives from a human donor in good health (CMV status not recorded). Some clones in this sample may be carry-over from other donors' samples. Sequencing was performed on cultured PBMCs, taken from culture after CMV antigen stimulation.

In DNA form, the CDR3 reads TGTGCCAGCAGCTCCTCCGTCGGATACCTGTACGAGCAGTACTTC. This codes for CASSSSVGYLYEQYF. V gene TRBV6-2 or TRBV6-3 combines with J gene TRBJ2-7; D is unclear. The CDR3 is made up of 15 amino acids. The V and J ends lost 6 bases and 4 bases respectively, with 19 bases between them. In germline, CDR1 is MNHEY, CDR2 SVGEGT.